This T cell receptor beta chain is from a study of glioma-infiltrating T cells. General study points: Above-expected tissue-blood divergence occurred in all gliomas, most in low-grade ones.

As concerns this clonotype: Its antigen is still unknown. This may be a read error: a much more frequent sequence differs by one nucleotide.

TCR alpha and beta CDR3 regions were amplified from RNA using iRepertoire nested multiplex PCR. TCRdb redid the calling of the multiplex PCR reads with MiXCR, one entry per CDR3 protein. The table records about 180,000 distinct CDR3 sequences, about 40% of them present only once. Trimming left V 11 bases short and J 3 bases short, with 17 bases between. Germline CDR1 is LNHDA and CDR2 is SQIVND (reference sequence). This CDR3 region has 14 residues. The J gene is TRBJ1-5, the V gene TRBV19; no firm D call. Source material: glioma tissue, nonneoplastic brain tissue, or PBMCs (not recorded which). This TCR was sampled from a human donor with low-grade glioma or glioblastoma, undergoing nonglioma brain surgery, or in good health (not recorded which). The CDR3 loop reads CAANPEGDNQPQHF. CDR3 nucleotide sequence: TGTGCCGCCAATCCGGAAGGAGACAATCAGCCCCAGCATTTT.